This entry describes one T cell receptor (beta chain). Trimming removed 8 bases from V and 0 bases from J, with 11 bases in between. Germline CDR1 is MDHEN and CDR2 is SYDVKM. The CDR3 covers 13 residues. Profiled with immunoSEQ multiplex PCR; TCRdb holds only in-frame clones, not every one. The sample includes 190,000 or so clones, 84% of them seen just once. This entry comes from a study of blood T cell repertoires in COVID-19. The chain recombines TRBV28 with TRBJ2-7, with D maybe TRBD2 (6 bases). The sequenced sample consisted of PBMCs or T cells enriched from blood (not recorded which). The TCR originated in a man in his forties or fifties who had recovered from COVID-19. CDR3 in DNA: TGTGCCAGCCTCGGAGGGGACTCCTACGAGCAGTACTTC. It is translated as CASLGGDSYEQYF.